The 18 T cell receptor beta chains reported below all come from one sample, sequenced in a study of blood T cells in healthy people across ages. A second PCR, run for about 6 to 11 cycles, used a sample-barcoded 5' primer plus a J-beta primer mix. Using its own MiXCR run on the 5' RACE reads, TCRdb lists one record per CDR3 protein. The sample records 1.8 million or so distinct CDR3 sequences, approximately 40% being singletons. Specimen: blood. The receptors here all came from a human donor in good health.

The rearrangement links TRBV10-3 to TRBJ1-1; TRBD1 matches 8 bases. V shed 7 bases and J 5 bases; nucleotides not matched to a gene: 6. The germline V gene encodes CDR1 ENHRY and CDR2 SYGVKD. This CDR3 comprises 13 residues. CDR3 region: CAINNRGDTEAFF. The CDR3 bases are TGTGCCATCAACAACAGGGGGGATACTGAAGCTTTCTTT.

The chain joins TRBV28 to TRBJ2-7; the D gene is possibly TRBD1 (5 bases). Germline V CDR1 and CDR2: MDHEN, SYDVKM. With 7 bases removed from V and 2 bases from J, the gap between germline ends came to 12 bases. CDR3 length equals 13 residues. CDR3 bases: TGTGCCAGCACTACGGACAACCCCTACGAGCAGTACTTC. It specifies CASTTDNPYEQYF.

This rearrangement joins TRBV3-1 to TRBJ2-1; a possible D gene is TRBD2 (7 bases). The germline V gene encodes CDR1 LGHDT and CDR2 YNNKEL (reference sequence). CDR3 length equals 21 residues. Deletions cut 0 bases from V and 4 bases from J, with 28 bases between. In DNA form, the CDR3 reads TGTGCCAGCAGCCAAGAGGCGCGGCGGGGGCCATTCCGAACCCTTTACAATGAGCAGTTCTTC. Translation gives CASSQEARRGPFRTLYNEQFF.

The sample holds a few counts of this clonotype. The rearrangement joins TRBV6-5 to TRBJ2-2, with D possibly matching TRBD1 (5 bases). The CDR3 length is 14 residues. V was clipped by 8 bases and J by 1 base, with 11 bases between them. From germline, CDR1 is MNHEY and CDR2 SVGAGI. The CDR3 region is CASYRTLNTGELFF. The CDR3 DNA follows: TGTGCCAGCTATAGGACATTGAACACCGGGGAGCTGTTTTTT.

This chain connects TRBV29-1 to TRBJ1-1, with D hard to call. The germline CDR1 and CDR2 sequences are SQVTM and ANQGSEA. CDR3 size: 15 residues. Trimming pared 8 bases from V and 3 bases from J, leaving 22 bases between. The CDR3 sequence is CSPHYPVGRHTEAFF. In nucleotides, the CDR3 is TGCAGCCCCCATTACCCGGTCGGTCGTCACACTGAAGCTTTCTTT.

This clonotype was observed a handful of times. This rearrangement joins TRBV29-1 to TRBJ2-7, with 10 bases lining up with TRBD2. This CDR3 is 15 amino acids long. Looked up from germline, CDR1 is SQVTM and CDR2 is ANQGSEA. V shed 1 base, J shed 5 bases, and the junction held 8 bases outside the gene matches. The CDR3 reads CSVEGSGGAWDEQYF. DNA of the CDR3: TGCAGCGTTGAAGGGAGCGGGGGGGCCTGGGACGAGCAGTACTTC.

The CDR3 loop reads CASSSTSGRSYEQYF. DNA for the CDR3: TGCGCCAGCAGCTCGACTAGCGGGAGATCCTACGAGCAGTACTTC. The rearrangement links TRBV5-1 to TRBJ2-7, with 12 bases fitting TRBD2. The CDR3 runs to 15 residues. Germline assignment: CDR1 SGHRS and CDR2 YFSETQ. J lost 1 base, V lost 3 bases, and 2 bases had no gene match.

The gene calls are TRBV7-2 and TRBJ2-4; 8 bases are a match to TRBD2. Gene TRBJ2-7 matches the end of the DNA better, so the J call may be wrong. CDR1 and CDR2 from the germline V gene are SGHTA and FQGNSA. The CDR3 extends over 17 amino acids. The CDR3 DNA reads as TGTGCCAGCAGCTTAGGCTCAGGGACTAGGAGAGGCTACGAGCAGTACTTC. Its protein product is CASSLGSGTRRGYEQYF.

Worth noting for this clonotype: Mismatch with germline at one junction end may stem from a read error. The chain couples TRBV20-1 to TRBJ2-1; 9 nucleotides line up with TRBD2. This CDR3 comprises 15 residues. Germline V gene data show CDR1 as DFQATT and CDR2 as SNEGSKA (reference sequence). DNA of the CDR3: TGCAGTGCTAGTGGGGGGACTAGCTCCCACAATGAGCAGTTCTTC. Protein sequence: CSASGGTSSHNEQFF.

Only a few counts were recorded for this clonotype. The genes are TRBV12-3 or TRBV12-4 and TRBJ1-2, with 8 bases lining up with TRBD1. The CDR3 runs 16 residues. The V segment lost 0 bases and the J segment 4 bases; nucleotides outside the gene matches: 7. This CDR3 is CASSLAPGQASYGYTF. The DNA of the CDR3 is TGTGCCAGCAGTTTAGCCCCGGGACAGGCGAGCTATGGCTACACCTTC.

The chain uses TRBV5-5 and TRBJ2-4, with D tentatively TRBD1 (6 bases). The CDR3 covers 14 residues. CDR1 and CDR2 from the germline V gene are SGHKS and YYEKEE (reference sequence). Between the trimmed V and J ends, which lost 3 bases and 13 bases, there was a span of 20 bases. The CDR3 bases are TGTGCCAGCAGCTCCGGGACAATCGCCTACGGGCAGTACTTC. Protein: CASSSGTIAYGQYF.

This clonotype was observed a handful of times. V gene TRBV9 combines with J gene TRBJ1-2; tentatively, D is TRBD1 (6 bases). The CDR3 spans 15 residues. From germline, CDR1 is SGDLS and CDR2 YYNGEE. The V gene lost 3 bases and the J gene lost 4 bases, with 16 bases spanning the gap. CDR3 protein: CASSAQGNRGYGYTF. CDR3 nucleotides: TGTGCCAGCAGCGCCCAGGGGAACCGGGGCTATGGCTACACCTTC.

This clonotype occurred a few times. This chain uses TRBV9 with TRBJ2-2, with D hard to call. The CDR3 is 16 amino acids. Germline V CDR1 and CDR2: SGDLS, YYNGEE. Trimming removed 3 bases at V and 1 base at J, with 13 bases between. CDR3 protein: CASSAKPMKNTGELFF. In DNA, the CDR3 is TGTGCCAGCAGCGCTAAGCCCATGAAGAACACCGGGGAGCTGTTTTTT.

The V call is TRBV29-1, the J call TRBJ2-1, with 11 positions matching TRBD2. The CDR3 contains 16 residues. Germline assignment: CDR1 SQVTM and CDR2 ANQGSEA. V shed 4 bases, J shed 4 bases, and the junction held 9 bases outside the gene matches. CDR3 loop: CSVVSSGGAKYNEQFF. The DNA for the CDR3 is TGCAGCGTTGTTAGTAGCGGGGGGGCGAAATACAATGAGCAGTTCTTC.

This clonotype was detected only a few times. The chain has TRBV4-1 and TRBJ1-6, with a tentative D call TRBD1 (5 bases). Trimming stripped 1 base from V and 7 bases from J, with 8 bases between. Germline CDR1 and CDR2: MGHRA and YSYEKL. This CDR3 spans 14 amino acids. The CDR3 sequence is CASSQVRANSPLHF. The CDR3 coding sequence is TGCGCCAGCAGCCAAGTCAGGGCGAATTCACCCCTCCACTTT.

The chain uses TRBV29-1 and TRBJ2-4; TRBD1 or TRBD2 may be the D gene (5 bases each). The J call is uncertain, as TRBJ2-5 better fits the DNA end. CDR3 size: 14 residues. CDR1 and CDR2 from the germline V gene are SQVTM and ANQGSEA. CDR3 residues: CSVATALGEETQYF. The CDR3 coding sequence is TGCAGCGTTGCGACGGCATTAGGGGAGGAGACCCAGTACTTC.

The genes are TRBV15 and TRBJ1-2, with TRBD1 identical over 8 bases. The germline V gene encodes CDR1 LNHNV and CDR2 YYDKDF (reference sequence). The V segment lost 5 bases and the J segment 5 bases; nucleotides outside the gene matches: 7. CDR3 length: 14 amino acids. The CDR3 nucleotides read TGTGCCACCAGCGGCGGACAGGGAGGGTATGGCTACACCTTC. Translating gives CATSGGQGGYGYTF. The complete variable domain, with remaining parts taken from reference TRBV15 and TRBJ1-2, reads DAMVIQNPRYQVTQFGKPVTLSCSQTLNHNVMYWYQQKSSQAPKLLFHYYDKDFNNEADTPDNFQSRRPNTSFCFLDIRSPGLGDTAMYLCATSGGQGGYGYTFGSGTRLTVV.

V gene TRBV4-3 combines with J gene TRBJ1-4; D gene ambiguous. V lost 6 bases, J lost 7 bases, and 15 bases lay in between. This CDR3 comprises 14 residues. CDR1 is LGHNA, CDR2 YSLEER, per germline. CDR3 protein: CASSLEWVGEKLFF. The DNA for the CDR3 is TGCGCCAGCAGTCTGGAGTGGGTTGGTGAAAAACTGTTTTTT.